This entry concerns a single TCR beta chain. Its antigen is not identified. TCRdb's table, derived via immunoSEQ multiplex PCR, lists solely in-frame clones and lacks some. The data contain fewer than 150,000 clones, 88% of them singletons. The record originates from a study of cytomegalovirus exposure and HLA in healthy donors. Study-wide points: Three CMV-associated chains proved CMV antigen-specific in vitro. Reported performance of the classifier showed diagnosis of cytomegalovirus status with high specificity and sensitivity. About 150 TCR beta chains were listed as cytomegalovirus-associated. According to a later analysis, TCR clusters from the first cohort tended to co-occur in the roughly 120 validation repertoires.

CDR1 is SGHTS and CDR2 is YDEGEE in the germline V gene. Trimming stripped 1 base from V and 5 bases from J, with 9 bases between. CDR3 length: 13 amino acids. This TCR came from a man aged 30 to 39 in good health and CMV-seronegative. This chain connects TRBV5-8 to TRBJ1-1, with D possibly matching TRBD1 (5 bases). The source material was PBMCs. Here the CDR3 DNA reads TGTGCCAGCAGCTTGAAGGGGAGGACTGAAGCTTTCTTT. Translating gives CASSLKGRTEAFF.